Listed here is a single TCR beta chain. The record originates from a study of T cell changes during pregnancy in multiple sclerosis. Produced via immunoSEQ multiplex PCR; TCRdb's table is partial and in-frame only. The sample records 85,000 to 130,000 clones, about 90% being singletons. The trim removed 3 bases at V and 5 bases at J, leaving 7 bases unmatched. The CDR3 has 14 residues. Germline-derived CDR1 and CDR2 are SGHDT and YYEEEE. This sequence originates from a female donor with multiple sclerosis, enrolled in a pregnancy study. The sequences come from peripheral blood, collected before pregnancy. The chain links TRBV5-6 to TRBJ2-5, with 7 bases identical to TRBD1. The DNA for the CDR3 is TGTGCCAGCAGCTCAAAACAGGGGACGGAGACCCAGTACTTC. Its protein is CASSSKQGTETQYF.